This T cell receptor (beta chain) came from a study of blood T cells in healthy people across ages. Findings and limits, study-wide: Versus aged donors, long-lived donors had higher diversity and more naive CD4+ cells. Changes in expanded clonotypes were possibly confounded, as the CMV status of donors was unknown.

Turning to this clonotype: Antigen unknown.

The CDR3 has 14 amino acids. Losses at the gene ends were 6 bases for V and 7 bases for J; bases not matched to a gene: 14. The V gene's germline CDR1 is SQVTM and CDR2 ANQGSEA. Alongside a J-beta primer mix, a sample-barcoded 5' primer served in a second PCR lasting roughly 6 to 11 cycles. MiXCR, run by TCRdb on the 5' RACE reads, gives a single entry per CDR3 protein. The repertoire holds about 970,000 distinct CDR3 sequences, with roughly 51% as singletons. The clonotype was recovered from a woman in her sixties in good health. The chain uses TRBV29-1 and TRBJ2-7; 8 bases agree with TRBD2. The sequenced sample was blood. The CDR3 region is CSVSGGGIYNEQYF. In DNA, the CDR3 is TGCAGCGTATCGGGAGGGGGGATTTACAATGAGCAGTACTTC.